What follows is one TCR beta chain and its context. Its antigen is unidentified. This specimen comes from a study of shared clonotypes between healthy human individuals. On the study more broadly: Per-donor plates numbered three CD4 naive, three CD4 memory, two CD8 naive and one CD8 memory. Overall study results and limits: Naive subsets generally had larger estimated richness than memory subsets. Non-shared clonotypes were found to have lower generation probabilities than the clonotypes that were shared by all four of the sorted-subset donors. Enrolling few donors narrowed the genetic and exposure-history diversity that was represented.

Using immunoSEQ multiplex PCR, the repertoire was profiled, and TCRdb retains in-frame clones only, with some absent. The sample holds millions of clones, approximately 94% seen once. Naive CD8 cells lacked CD45RO, underwent positive selection for CCR7 and left out terminally differentiated effector memory CD45RA+ cells. The sequencing sample was made of naive CD8+ T cells from PBMCs. This receptor was obtained from a man between 18 and 29 years old in good health. Some clones in this sample may be carry-over from other donors' samples.

Written as DNA, the CDR3 is TGTGCCAGCAGCGAGAGGGACGGACACTATGGCTACACCTTC. Amino acids: CASSERDGHYGYTF. The chain carries TRBV9 and TRBJ1-2; possible D gene TRBD1, 5 bases. The V and J ends lost 3 bases and 3 bases respectively, with 12 bases between them. This CDR3 is built from 14 residues. CDR1 is SGDLS, CDR2 YYNGEE, per germline.